Sequencing of this T cell receptor (beta chain) was carried out in a study of monozygotic twins with inflammatory bowel disease. TCRdb reworked the 5' RACE reads into one entry per CDR3 protein, no DNA. The sample is made up of around 220,000 distinct CDR3 sequences, and the top ten hold 7.5% to 9.5% of it. The CDR3 consists of 15 residues. The TCR comes from a human donor with ulcerative colitis or Crohn's disease, or a healthy co-twin of an affected twin (not recorded which). The chain couples TRBV12-3 or TRBV12-4 to TRBJ1-3; lacking DNA, the TRBD1 call made by TCRdb goes unchecked. The sequencing sample was made of blood. The CDR3: CASSLGHLPGNTIYF.